This entry features one T cell receptor (beta chain) sequence. Other DNA sequences within the sample encode an identical CDR3. This specimen comes from a study of blood T cell repertoires in COVID-19. Study context: There were acute and convalescent COVID-19 samples, and they came from the United States, Italy and Spain.

Germline V lookup: CDR1 SGHAT, CDR2 FQNNGV. The CDR3 loop spans 13 amino acids. The germline V and J ends were trimmed by 1 base and 6 bases, with 7 bases remaining between them. Study processing details: Estimation of nucleated cell counts was performed using reference gene primer amplification. Measured with immunoSEQ multiplex PCR; TCRdb has only the in-frame clones, and not every one. V and J calls and clone size are copied from that table; D and trimming were computed from the DNA. The sample comprises 200,000 to 300,000 clones, 85% to 90% of which are singletons, and 3.7% rests with the top ten.

The sample consisted of peripheral blood. The sequence was obtained from a woman in her forties with acute or convalescent COVID-19. The chain carries TRBV11-2 and TRBJ1-5; possibly TRBD1 for D (5 bases). The DNA of the CDR3 is TGTGCCAGCAGCTTAGTAAGGGGTCAGCCCCAGCATTTT. As protein: CASSLVRGQPQHF. The full variable domain, in which reference TRBV11-2 and TRBJ1-5 provide the parts outside the CDR3, is EAGVAQSPRYKIIEKRQSVAFWCNPISGHATLYWYQQILGQGPKLLIQFQNNGVVDDSQLPKDRFSAERLKGVDSTLKIQPAKLEDSAVYLCASSLVRGQPQHFGDGTRLSIL.